The 10 T cell receptor beta chains below all came from one sample that was sequenced in a study of molecular identifiers for immune sequencing clone quantification. TCRdb recomputed calls from the PCR reads with MiXCR, one row per CDR3 protein. Here the sample spans hundreds of thousands of distinct CDR3 sequences, about 25% being singletons. Material for sequencing was naive CD8+ T cells from blood, with Jurkat cell RNA spiked in. Subset defined: FACS-sorted CD8+CD4-CCR7+CD45RA+ naive T cells. These receptors came from a human donor in good health. Some libraries in this study had Jurkat cell RNA spiked in.

J is TRBJ2-1 and V is TRBV20-1; D tentatively reads TRBD1 or TRBD2 (5 bases each). The CDR3 is 15 residues long. V dropped 0 bases and J dropped 7 bases, with 16 bases sitting between them. The germline V gene encodes CDR1 DFQATT and CDR2 SNEGSKA (reference sequence). This CDR3 reads CSARDSGTYKNEQFF. For the CDR3, the DNA is TGCAGTGCTAGAGATTCTGGGACCTACAAGAATGAGCAGTTCTTC.

V usage is TRBV9 and J usage is TRBJ2-7; the match to TRBD2 covers 7 bases. The V segment lost 0 bases and the J segment 0 bases; nucleotides outside the gene matches: 6. CDR1 SGDLS and CDR2 YYNGEE come from the germline V gene. This CDR3 has 16 amino acids. The CDR3 loop reads CASSVGSSGISYEQYF. The CDR3, as DNA: TGTGCCAGCAGCGTAGGGTCCAGCGGGATCTCCTACGAGCAGTACTTC.

The chain is built from TRBV15 and TRBJ1-3; 7 bases are shared with TRBD1. Germline lookup yields CDR1 LNHNV and CDR2 YYDKDF (reference sequence). This CDR3 spans 18 amino acids. With V trimmed by 1 base and J by 4 bases, 13 bases remained unmatched. In nucleotides, the CDR3 is TGTGCCACCAGCAGAGGAATATCCGGGACAGCATACGGAAACACCATATATTTT. It is translated as CATSRGISGTAYGNTIYF.

As to this clonotype: This may arise from a read error, as a much more abundant clone is one base away. V gene TRBV5-6 combines with J gene TRBJ2-1; D possibly corresponds to TRBD2 (5 bases). This CDR3 contains 13 residues. Looked up from germline, CDR1 is SGHDT and CDR2 is YYEEEE. Between the trimmed V and J ends, which lost 0 bases and 10 bases, there was a span of 11 bases. For the CDR3, the DNA is TGTGCCAGCAGCTTGGGATCTCCGGGGGAGCAGTTCTTC. This sequence encodes CASSLGSPGEQFF.

This clonotype was detected a few times. The J gene is TRBJ2-5, the V gene TRBV3-1; 10 bases fit TRBD2. Germline V gene sequence: CDR1 LGHDT, CDR2 YNNKEL (reference sequence). CDR3 size: 15 residues. The V gene end was trimmed by 2 bases and the J gene end by 4 bases; junction bases not matched to a gene: 4. Written as DNA, the CDR3 is TGTGCCAGCAGCCAACCAGCGGGAGGGGCAGAGACCCAGTACTTC. Amino acids: CASSQPAGGAETQYF.

In the case of this clonotype: A much larger clone lies one base from this, so it may be a read error. This chain connects TRBV7-9 to TRBJ1-1, with D possibly being TRBD1 (6 bases). From germline, CDR1 is SEHNR and CDR2 FQNEAQ (reference sequence). The CDR3 has 16 amino acids. The CDR3 region is CAGSANGQLMNTEAFF. CDR3 DNA sequence: TGTGCCGGCAGCGCTAACGGACAGCTCATGAACACTGAAGCTTTCTTT.

The chain carries TRBV4-1 and TRBJ2-1; 11 bases are shared with TRBD2. The CDR3 runs to 19 residues. J was trimmed by 0 bases and V by 0 bases; bases with no gene match: 7. Looked up from germline, CDR1 is MGHRA and CDR2 is YSYEKL. Here the CDR3 DNA reads TGCGCCAGCAGCCAAGATGAGGGGCTAGCGGGGGGCTCCTACAATGAGCAGTTCTTC. Its translation: CASSQDEGLAGGSYNEQFF.

The chain has TRBV20-1 and TRBJ2-7; no firm D call. The germline CDR1 and CDR2 sequences are DFQATT and SNEGSKA (reference sequence). This CDR3 has 12 residues. V lost 1 base, J lost 4 bases, and 8 bases lay in between. The CDR3 here is CSARAEVYEQYF. DNA of the CDR3: TGCAGTGCTAGAGCAGAAGTTTACGAGCAGTACTTC.

The chain recombines TRBV27 with TRBJ2-7, with D tentatively TRBD2 (6 bases). In germline, CDR1 is MNHEY, CDR2 SMNVEV (reference sequence). The V end lost 2 bases, the J end lost 4 bases, and 12 bases lay between the germline ends. CDR3 length equals 14 residues. CDR3 nucleotide sequence: TGTGCCAGCAGTTTAAGACGGGAGAGGTACGAGCAGTACTTC. Translation: CASSLRRERYEQYF.

At least ten counts were recorded for this clonotype. The chain employs TRBV27 and TRBJ2-7; D gene ambiguous. Germline V gene sequence: CDR1 MNHEY, CDR2 SMNVEV (reference sequence). V lost 0 bases, J lost 4 bases, and 7 bases lay in between. The CDR3 has 13 amino acids. This CDR3 is CASSLSLTYEQYF. The CDR3 bases are TGTGCCAGCAGTTTATCGCTTACTTACGAGCAGTACTTC.